A selection of T cell receptor beta chains follows, all from one sample in a study. TCRdb independently ran MiXCR on the 5' RACE reads; one entry per CDR3 protein. Here the sample spans 40,000 to 65,000 distinct CDR3 sequences, approximately 25% being singletons. The source material was tumor-infiltrating naive CD4+ T cells sorted from the breast tumor. These receptor sequences come from a female donor with breast cancer. Each CDR3 is given with its conserved first and last residue. Fields, in order: J gene, D gene, clone size, V gene, CDR3 protein, CDR3 DNA. The D gene is left open where the match is weak. Only some rows state a clone size, as once, few, many or a class for expanded clones.

j_gene: TRBJ1-1
d_gene: TRBD1
abundance: NA
v_gene: TRBV28
CDR3aa: CATRDRGRETEAFF
CDR3nt: TGTGCCACCCGTGACAGGGGGCGCGAGACTGAAGCTTTCTTT

j_gene: TRBJ2-3
d_gene: NA
abundance: NA
v_gene: TRBV27
CDR3aa: CASSPQHVTDTQYF
CDR3nt: TGTGCCAGCAGTCCACAGCACGTCACAGATACGCAGTATTTT

j_gene: TRBJ2-3
d_gene: NA
abundance: NA
v_gene: TRBV20-1
CDR3aa: CSTRRQPSTDTQYF
CDR3nt: TGCAGTACTAGACGACAACCTAGCACAGATACGCAGTATTTT

j_gene: TRBJ1-2
d_gene: TRBD1
abundance: NA
v_gene: TRBV6-5
CDR3aa: CASSWGGQGASGYTF
CDR3nt: TGTGCCAGCAGTTGGGGAGGACAGGGGGCGTCGGGCTACACCTTC

j_gene: TRBJ2-1
d_gene: NA
abundance: NA
v_gene: TRBV29-1
CDR3aa: CCVEDWVRDNEQFF
CDR3nt: TGCTGCGTTGAGGATTGGGTGAGGGACAATGAGCAGTTCTTC

j_gene: TRBJ2-7
d_gene: NA
abundance: NA
v_gene: TRBV7-2
CDR3aa: CASSLEGRAGYEQYF
CDR3nt: TGTGCCAGCAGCTTAGAGGGGCGGGCCGGCTACGAGCAGTACTTC

j_gene: TRBJ2-3
d_gene: TRBD2
abundance: NA
v_gene: TRBV10-3
CDR3aa: CAISPVGSGGAADTQYF
CDR3nt: TGTGCCATCAGTCCCGTCGGGAGCGGGGGGGCCGCAGATACGCAGTATTTT

j_gene: TRBJ2-7
d_gene: TRBD2
abundance: few
v_gene: TRBV5-1
CDR3aa: CASSSLAGSSYEQYF
CDR3nt: TGCGCCAGCAGCTCTCTAGCGGGGAGCTCCTACGAGCAGTACTTC

j_gene: TRBJ1-1
d_gene: NA
abundance: few
v_gene: TRBV25-1
CDR3aa: CASRPGAGQGTEAFF
CDR3nt: TGTGCCAGCAGACCTGGGGCCGGCCAGGGCACTGAAGCTTTCTTT

j_gene: TRBJ2-1
d_gene: NA
abundance: few
v_gene: TRBV12-3/TRBV12-4
CDR3aa: CAIAWQGSSNEQFF
CDR3nt: TGTGCCATCGCCTGGCAGGGAAGCAGCAATGAGCAGTTCTTC

j_gene: TRBJ2-3
d_gene: TRBD1
abundance: NA
v_gene: TRBV12-3/TRBV12-4
CDR3aa: CASSDRGRGDTQYF
CDR3nt: TGTGCCAGCAGTGACAGGGGGCGCGGAGATACGCAGTATTTT

j_gene: TRBJ1-1
d_gene: NA
abundance: few
v_gene: TRBV6-5
CDR3aa: CASRSFLRGGETEAFF
CDR3nt: TGTGCCAGCAGGTCCTTCCTACGGGGAGGTGAGACTGAAGCTTTCTTT

j_gene: TRBJ1-2
d_gene: TRBD1
abundance: few
v_gene: TRBV5-6
CDR3aa: CASSSRTGSYGYTF
CDR3nt: TGTGCCAGCAGCTCCCGGACAGGGAGCTATGGCTACACCTTC

j_gene: TRBJ1-2
d_gene: TRBD1
abundance: many
v_gene: TRBV6-5
CDR3aa: CASSYDRANYGYTF
CDR3nt: TGTGCCAGCAGTTACGACAGGGCCAACTATGGCTACACCTTC

j_gene: TRBJ2-5
d_gene: NA
abundance: few
v_gene: TRBV3-1
CDR3aa: CASSHAATTQRTQYF
CDR3nt: TGTGCCAGCAGCCATGCGGCCACGACCCAGCGGACCCAGTACTTC